These T cell receptor beta chains were read from a single sample in a study of blood T cell repertoires in COVID-19. Clones were read by immunoSEQ multiplex PCR, and TCRdb kept only the in-frame ones, dropping some. The sample yields some 150,000 clones, approximately 84% seen once. Specimen: peripheral blood. These TCRs come from a human donor in a cohort sampled during active COVID-19. The CDR3 runs from the conserved cysteine through the conserved F or W. Fields, in order: V gene, J gene, clone size, D gene, CDR3 DNA, CDR3 protein. A D gene is named only where the DNA matches it firmly. Expanded clones get a size class; other rows say once, few or many, or leave the size out.

v_call: TRBV6-5; j_call: TRBJ1-5; clone_size: .; d_call: .; cdr3_nt: TGTGCCAGCAGATCCCAGGCTATTGGAGGACAGCCCCAGCATTTT; cdr3_aa: CASRSQAIGGQPQHF
v_call: TRBV11-2; j_call: TRBJ1-3; clone_size: .; d_call: TRBD1; cdr3_nt: TGTGCCAGCAGCCCCCGGACAGGGACTGGAAACACCATATATTTT; cdr3_aa: CASSPRTGTGNTIYF
v_call: TRBV3-1/TRBV3-2; j_call: TRBJ1-2; clone_size: .; d_call: TRBD1; cdr3_nt: TGTGCCAGCAGCCCGATACAGGGGGCGAACTATGGCTACACCTTC; cdr3_aa: CASSPIQGANYGYTF
v_call: TRBV7-8; j_call: TRBJ1-6; clone_size: .; d_call: .; cdr3_nt: TGTGCCAGCAGCTTAGCGCCGGCCGGGAGACATAGTGGTAATTCACCCCTCCACTTT; cdr3_aa: CASSLAPAGRHSGNSPLHF
v_call: TRBV7-6; j_call: TRBJ2-3; clone_size: .; d_call: TRBD2; cdr3_nt: TGTGCCAGCAGCTTAGGTACTAGCGGGGGTTTAGATACGCAGTATTTT; cdr3_aa: CASSLGTSGGLDTQYF
v_call: TRBV27; j_call: TRBJ2-3; clone_size: .; d_call: TRBD1; cdr3_nt: TGTGCCAGCAGGCCAAGCAGGGACAGGGCAGATACGCAGTATTTT; cdr3_aa: CASRPSRDRADTQYF
v_call: TRBV28; j_call: TRBJ2-5; clone_size: .; d_call: TRBD2; cdr3_nt: TGTGCCAGCAGTTTAATTCTCCCCCTAGCGGGAGGGCGAGAGACCCAGTACTTC; cdr3_aa: CASSLILPLAGGRETQYF
v_call: TRBV10-3; j_call: TRBJ2-2; clone_size: .; d_call: TRBD2; cdr3_nt: TGTGCCATCAGCCGGGACTACACGAACACCGGGGAGCTGTTTTTT; cdr3_aa: CAISRDYTNTGELFF
v_call: TRBV5-1; j_call: TRBJ2-1; clone_size: .; d_call: TRBD2; cdr3_nt: TGCGCCAGCAGTCGTGGACTAGCGGGGAGTCCTAGGGACAATGAGCAGTTCTTC; cdr3_aa: CASSRGLAGSPRDNEQFF
v_call: TRBV6-2/TRBV6-3; j_call: TRBJ1-2; clone_size: .; d_call: TRBD1; cdr3_nt: TGTGCCAGCAGTACCGGGACAGGAGAAAGCAGGGGCTACACCTTC; cdr3_aa: CASSTGTGESRGYTF
v_call: TRBV30; j_call: TRBJ2-1; clone_size: .; d_call: .; cdr3_nt: TGTGCCTGGGGGGGGACAGTGACCTTCAATGAGCAGTTCTTC; cdr3_aa: CAWGGTVTFNEQFF
v_call: TRBV28; j_call: TRBJ2-5; clone_size: .; d_call: .; cdr3_nt: TGTGCCAGCAGCCTTAGGGGGTACCAAGAGACCCAGTACTTC; cdr3_aa: CASSLRGYQETQYF
v_call: TRBV11-1; j_call: TRBJ2-1; clone_size: few; d_call: TRBD2; cdr3_nt: TGTGCCAGCAGCTTAAGGCGGGGGGGTTACAATGAGCAGTTCTTC; cdr3_aa: CASSLRRGGYNEQFF
v_call: TRBV28; j_call: TRBJ2-5; clone_size: .; d_call: .; cdr3_nt: TGTGCCAGCAGCCAAGGGGACCAAGAGACCCAGTACTTC; cdr3_aa: CASSQGDQETQYF
v_call: TRBV7-2; j_call: TRBJ2-3; clone_size: .; d_call: TRBD2; cdr3_nt: TGTGCCAGCAGCTTTCTAGCGGGGGGCGGGTCGGATACGCAGTATTTT; cdr3_aa: CASSFLAGGGSDTQYF
v_call: TRBV28; j_call: TRBJ1-2; clone_size: once; d_call: .; cdr3_nt: TGTGCCAGCAGCTCATCCATTTCAGAATACTATGGCTACACCTTC; cdr3_aa: CASSSSISEYYGYTF
v_call: TRBV7-8; j_call: TRBJ2-2; clone_size: .; d_call: TRBD2; cdr3_nt: TGTGCCAGCAGCTTGCCGGGACTAGCGGGCACCGGGGAGCTGTTTTTT; cdr3_aa: CASSLPGLAGTGELFF
v_call: TRBV9; j_call: TRBJ2-3; clone_size: once; d_call: TRBD1; cdr3_nt: TGTGCCAGCACCCCCGCAGGGGGCGCTGGGGATACGCAGTATTTT; cdr3_aa: CASTPAGGAGDTQYF
v_call: TRBV6-6; j_call: TRBJ1-4; clone_size: .; d_call: .; cdr3_nt: TGTGCCAGCAGGTTCGCGGGGACTAATGAAAAACTGTTTTTT; cdr3_aa: CASRFAGTNEKLFF
v_call: TRBV5-1; j_call: TRBJ1-2; clone_size: .; d_call: .; cdr3_nt: TGCGCCAGCAGCCCTGGAAGCAGGGTGCATGGCTACACCTTC; cdr3_aa: CASSPGSRVHGYTF
v_call: TRBV5-5; j_call: TRBJ1-5; clone_size: .; d_call: TRBD1; cdr3_nt: TGTGCCCGCAGCTTGGGGGGCGGGACAGGGGGCAATCAGCCCCAGCATTTT; cdr3_aa: CARSLGGGTGGNQPQHF
v_call: TRBV9; j_call: TRBJ2-7; clone_size: .; d_call: .; cdr3_nt: TGTGCCAGCAGCCTCCGGCGGATGACGGACGAGCAGTACTTC; cdr3_aa: CASSLRRMTDEQYF
v_call: TRBV2; j_call: TRBJ1-3; clone_size: .; d_call: .; cdr3_nt: TGTGCCAGCAGTGAGTTCACAGGCAGCTCTGGAAACACCATATATTTT; cdr3_aa: CASSEFTGSSGNTIYF
v_call: TRBV18; j_call: TRBJ1-5; clone_size: .; d_call: TRBD1; cdr3_nt: TGTGCCAGCTCACCACCAGGACAGGGGAGATTCGAGCCCCAGCATTTT; cdr3_aa: CASSPPGQGRFEPQHF
v_call: TRBV6-1; j_call: TRBJ2-3; clone_size: .; d_call: .; cdr3_nt: TGTGCCAGCAGTGAAGTCCGCACAGACCCAGATACGCAGTATTTT; cdr3_aa: CASSEVRTDPDTQYF
v_call: TRBV4-1; j_call: TRBJ2-6; clone_size: .; d_call: TRBD1; cdr3_nt: TGCGCCAGCAGCCACCCTAAGCTAGCCTTACAGGGGGCGAGCTCTGGGGCCAACGTCCTGACTTTC; cdr3_aa: CASSHPKLALQGASSGANVLTF
v_call: TRBV19; j_call: TRBJ2-1; clone_size: .; d_call: TRBD1; cdr3_nt: TGTGCCAGTAGGGGGAGCCGGGACAGGGAAAAGCAGTTCTTC; cdr3_aa: CASRGSRDREKQFF
v_call: TRBV7-6; j_call: TRBJ2-2; clone_size: .; d_call: TRBD1; cdr3_nt: TGTGCCAGCAGCTTAGTGGGACAGGGTATCGCCGGGGAGCTGTTTTTT; cdr3_aa: CASSLVGQGIAGELFF
v_call: TRBV6-6; j_call: TRBJ1-2; clone_size: .; d_call: TRBD1; cdr3_nt: TGTGCCAGCAGTTACTCCACCAGGACAGGGGGTTATGGCTACACCTTC; cdr3_aa: CASSYSTRTGGYGYTF
v_call: TRBV9; j_call: TRBJ2-2; clone_size: .; d_call: TRBD2; cdr3_nt: TGTGCCAGCAGCGTAGGAGCGGGAGGCATGAACACCGGGGAGCTGTTTTTT; cdr3_aa: CASSVGAGGMNTGELFF
v_call: TRBV5-6; j_call: TRBJ1-2; clone_size: .; d_call: .; cdr3_nt: TGTGCCAGCAGCCCTCCGGGAGCTCCTGGCTACACCTTC; cdr3_aa: CASSPPGAPGYTF
v_call: TRBV11-3; j_call: TRBJ2-3; clone_size: .; d_call: .; cdr3_nt: TGTGCCAGCAGCCTCTCTAGCCGAGTTTCCGTTTCCACAGATACGCAGTATTTT; cdr3_aa: CASSLSSRVSVSTDTQYF
v_call: TRBV15; j_call: TRBJ1-4; clone_size: .; d_call: .; cdr3_nt: TGTGCCACCAGCCTCGACGATGGAACAGTTAATGAAAAACTGTTTTTT; cdr3_aa: CATSLDDGTVNEKLFF
v_call: TRBV5-6; j_call: TRBJ1-6; clone_size: .; d_call: .; cdr3_nt: TGTGCCAGCACCTCAGGCCCCGAGAGTTATCCACCCCTCCACTTT; cdr3_aa: CASTSGPESYPPLHF
v_call: TRBV2; j_call: TRBJ2-7; clone_size: few; d_call: .; cdr3_nt: TGTGCCAGCAGTGACCCAGTGGAGGGCTACGAGCAGTACTTC; cdr3_aa: CASSDPVEGYEQYF
v_call: TRBV4-1; j_call: TRBJ2-1; clone_size: .; d_call: .; cdr3_nt: TGCGCCAGCAGCCCGATCCCCCCTGAGCTTAACAATGAGCAGTTCTTC; cdr3_aa: CASSPIPPELNNEQFF
v_call: TRBV29-1; j_call: TRBJ2-2; clone_size: .; d_call: TRBD2; cdr3_nt: TGCAGCGTCGGGACTAGCGGAACAGGCGGGGAGCTGTTTTTT; cdr3_aa: CSVGTSGTGGELFF
v_call: TRBV11-1; j_call: TRBJ1-2; clone_size: .; d_call: TRBD1; cdr3_nt: TGTGCCAGCAGCCGTGGGACAGGGGGGCACTATGGCTACACCTTC; cdr3_aa: CASSRGTGGHYGYTF
v_call: TRBV2; j_call: TRBJ2-1; clone_size: .; d_call: .; cdr3_nt: TGTGCCAGCAGTGAACAGGTTGAGCAGTTCTTC; cdr3_aa: CASSEQVEQFF